This T cell receptor beta chain is from a study of blood T cell repertoires in COVID-19. V was clipped by 4 bases and J by 6 bases; unmatched bases: 9. This CDR3 spans 15 amino acids. CDR1 SGHTS and CDR2 YDEGEE come from the germline V gene. Method: immunoSEQ multiplex PCR; TCRdb's copy keeps in-frame clones and lacks some. The table shows about 500,000 clones, with about nine tenths occurring only once. Participant ages covered about 18 to 90 years across some 25 US areas. Participants' reported clinical history set cohort assignment. The clonotype was recovered from a woman in her late teens or twenties who had recovered from COVID-19. V and J are TRBV5-8 and TRBJ1-2; 10 nucleotides match TRBD1. Sequencing was carried out using PBMCs or T cells enriched from blood (not recorded which). CDR3 coding DNA: TGTGCCAGCAGCCTAACAGGGACAGGGGTAAATGGCTACACCTTC. The encoded protein is CASSLTGTGVNGYTF.